The T cell receptor beta chain described here comes from a study of blood T cell repertoires in COVID-19. Study-level information: Sources were T cells, B-cell-depleted T cells, or PBMCs; the material itself was cDNA or gDNA.

V lost 5 bases, J lost 1 base, and 15 bases stayed unmatched. Germline-derived CDR1 and CDR2 are SGDLS and YYNGEE. The CDR3 runs to 18 residues. TCRdb's table, derived via immunoSEQ multiplex PCR, lists solely in-frame clones and lacks some. The data contain more than 95,000 clones, about 80% of them singletons. The sequence came from a woman aged 80 or over with active or convalescent COVID-19. The J gene is TRBJ1-3, the V gene TRBV9, with 7 bases lining up with TRBD1. The sequencing input was peripheral blood. The CDR3: CASSHRQGRPISGNTIYF. As DNA, the CDR3 is TGTGCCAGCAGTCACCGACAGGGAAGGCCCATATCTGGAAACACCATATATTTT.